Included here is one TCR beta chain sequence, with context. This entry belongs to a study of T-cell memory formation after mild COVID-19. TCRdb analysed the 5' RACE reads with MiXCR anew, one entry per CDR3 protein. This table has 130,000 to 150,000 distinct CDR3 sequences, 15% to 20% appearing once. Germline-derived CDR1 and CDR2 are KGHSH and LQKENI. This CDR3 contains 15 residues. V dropped 5 bases and J dropped 6 bases, with 19 bases sitting between them. Sequencing was carried out using PBMCs or a T cell subset sorted from them (not recorded which). This sequence joins TRBV18 and TRBJ1-1, with unresolved D. The sequence came from an adult woman who had mild COVID-19 (a few samples of this study predate the infection). Cell type and time point are not known. CDR3 amino acids: CASSYTGPSPSEAFF. Here the CDR3 DNA reads TGTGCCAGCTCATACACCGGGCCCTCACCTTCTGAAGCTTTCTTT.